The table lists the clone carrying this T cell receptor (beta chain) with a few counts. Its antigen is currently unknown. This sample's time point: pre-sensitization, week 0. The treatment: therapeutic diphenylcyclopropenone sensitization with weekly scalp DPC. Blood was collected ahead of every patch test applied. This sample was included in a study of human T cells and chemical hapten exposure. Study-level results: Expanded TCRs showed more large CDR3 clusters than pre-sensitization or healthy control sets.

With 2 bases removed from V and 3 bases from J, the gap between germline ends came to 12 bases. CDR3 length: 15 amino acids. Looked up from germline, CDR1 is SEHNR and CDR2 is FQNEAQ (reference sequence). How the authors handled the data: A per-sample median of roughly 91,000 TCRs was observed, with a range of about 20,000 to 700,000. TCRdb re-called the RACE reads through MiXCR, storing one row per CDR3 protein. TCRdb's processing, not the authors' own work, is the source of the V and J calls. The sample contains 60,000 to 70,000 distinct CDR3 sequences, 11% of which appear only once. The clonotype comes from a woman in her forties or fifties with alopecia areata. Some clones in this sample may be carry-over from other donors' samples. This chain uses TRBV7-9 with TRBJ2-3; D not certain. The input for sequencing was whole blood, taken in connection with sensitization to the hapten diphenylcyclopropenone (DPC). The CDR3 DNA reads as TGTGCCAGCAGCTTACGGCGCAGCCAGACAGATACGCAGTATTTT. As protein: CASSLRRSQTDTQYF.